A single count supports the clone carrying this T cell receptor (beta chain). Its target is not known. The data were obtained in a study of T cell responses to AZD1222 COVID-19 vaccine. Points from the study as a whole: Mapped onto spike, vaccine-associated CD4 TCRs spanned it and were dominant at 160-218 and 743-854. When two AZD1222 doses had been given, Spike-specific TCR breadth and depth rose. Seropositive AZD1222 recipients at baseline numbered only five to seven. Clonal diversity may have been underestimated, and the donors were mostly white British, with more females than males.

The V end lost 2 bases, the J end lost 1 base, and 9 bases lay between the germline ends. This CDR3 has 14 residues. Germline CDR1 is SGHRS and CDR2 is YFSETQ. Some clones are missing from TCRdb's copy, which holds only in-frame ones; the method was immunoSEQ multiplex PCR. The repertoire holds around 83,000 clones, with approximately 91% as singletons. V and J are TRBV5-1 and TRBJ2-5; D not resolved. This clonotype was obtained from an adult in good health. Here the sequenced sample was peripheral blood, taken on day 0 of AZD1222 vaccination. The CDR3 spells CASSLIGVQETQYF. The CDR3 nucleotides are TGCGCCAGCAGCTTAATTGGGGTCCAAGAGACCCAGTACTTC.